These 12 T cell receptor beta chains came from one sample sequenced in a study of radiotherapy plus CTLA-4 blockade in lung cancer. TCRdb's copy holds only in-frame clones and misses some; the assay was immunoSEQ multiplex PCR. The sample carries around 31,000 clones, roughly 80% recorded once. The sequences come from peripheral blood, collected from a patient treated with radiotherapy plus ipilimumab. The receptors originated from a human donor with non-small cell lung cancer who had stable disease on radiotherapy plus ipilimumab.

This chain joins TRBV10-3 and TRBJ2-7; 8 bases map to TRBD2. Germline assignment: CDR1 ENHRY and CDR2 SYGVKD. The CDR3 is 13 amino acids. J was trimmed by 3 bases and V by 11 bases; bases with no gene match: 9. The CDR3 spells CASLLAGGYEQYF. The CDR3 bases are TGTGCCTCTCTCCTGGCGGGGGGCTACGAGCAGTACTTC.

The chain employs TRBV5-1 and TRBJ1-4, with D tentatively TRBD1 (6 bases). Trimming shortened V by 8 bases and J by 7 bases, and 15 bases separated the two germline ends. The germline gives CDR1 SGHRS, CDR2 YFSETQ. CDR3 length: 13 residues. The DNA for the CDR3 is TGCGCCAGTCAGCCCGAGGGGGTTGAAAAACTGTTTTTT. Amino acid sequence: CASQPEGVEKLFF.

The chain recombines TRBV5-4 with TRBJ2-7; 8 bases match TRBD1. Trimming cost V 0 bases and J 0 bases; bases outside gene matches: 2. CDR1 and CDR2 (germline): SGHNT, YYREEE (reference sequence). There are 15 residues in the CDR3. The CDR3 loop is CASSLGGTGSYEQYV. Written as DNA, the CDR3 is TGTGCCAGCAGCTTGGGTGGGACAGGCTCCTACGAGCAGTACGTC.

V and J are TRBV10-2 and TRBJ1-6; D might be TRBD1 (5 bases). This CDR3 has 20 amino acids. With 3 bases removed from V and 5 bases from J, the gap between germline ends came to 26 bases. Looked up from germline, CDR1 is WSHSY and CDR2 is SAAADI. CDR3 sequence: CASSEFEVAVGVYNNSPLHF. CDR3 bases: TGCGCCAGCAGTGAATTTGAAGTGGCGGTAGGGGTATATAATAATTCACCCCTCCACTTT.

This clone was seen a few times. The V call is TRBV6-6, the J call TRBJ2-7, with D perhaps being TRBD1 or TRBD2 (5 bases each). Germline lookup yields CDR1 MNHNY and CDR2 SVGAGI (reference sequence). This CDR3 has 15 residues. Deletions cut 0 bases from V and 1 base from J, with 10 bases between. This chain's CDR3 is CASSYSGDGSYEQYF. In DNA form, the CDR3 reads TGTGCCAGCAGTTACTCGGGGGACGGATCCTACGAGCAGTACTTC.

This clone has only one observation. The rearrangement joins TRBV6-1 to TRBJ1-1; D is unresolved. Germline assignment: CDR1 MNHNS and CDR2 SASEGT. The CDR3 runs 14 residues. The V and J ends lost 6 bases and 0 bases respectively, with 11 bases between them. The CDR3 spells CASRGVGMNTEAFF. In nucleotides, the CDR3 is TGTGCCAGCAGGGGAGTTGGCATGAACACTGAAGCTTTCTTT.

Turning to this clone: In this CDR3 the conserved last residue, phenylalanine or tryptophan, is missing, so a read error is likely. V and J are TRBV6-1 and TRBJ1-1; 7 bases agree with TRBD1. The CDR3 is 13 residues long. The V gene end was trimmed by 7 bases and the J gene end by 7 bases; junction bases not matched to a gene: 9. Germline V gene data show CDR1 as MNHNS and CDR2 as SASEGT. The CDR3 loop reads CASNSGTAGEAFL. The CDR3, as DNA: TGTGCCAGCAATTCCGGGACAGCCGGTGAAGCTTTCCTT.

This clone was recorded once. This chain links TRBV2 with TRBJ2-1; 9 bases align to TRBD2. CDR3 length: 14 residues. The V and J ends lost 10 bases and 7 bases, in that order; junction bases with no gene match: 11. Germline CDR1 and CDR2: SNHLY and FYNNEI. The CDR3 DNA sequence: TGTGCCATCGGCCGCGGGGGGGCAATGAATGAGCAGTTCTTC. This sequence encodes CAIGRGGAMNEQFF.

The chain combines TRBV7-9 with TRBJ1-2; 8 bases are shared with TRBD1. CDR3 length: 13 residues. V lost 5 bases, J lost 6 bases, and 5 bases stayed unmatched. The V gene's germline CDR1 is SEHNR and CDR2 FQNEAQ (reference sequence). The CDR3 DNA is TGTGCCAGCAGCGCACCGGACAGGGATGGCTACACCTTC. It translates to CASSAPDRDGYTF.

For the CDR3, the DNA is TGTGCCAGCAGTCTCCGTGCAGCCCCCGGAGCTTTCTTT. Protein: CASSLRAAPGAFF. The chain joins TRBV6-5 to TRBJ1-1; D is unresolved. CDR3 length: 13 residues. Germline lookup yields CDR1 MNHEY and CDR2 SVGAGI. Trimming shortened V by 5 bases and J by 10 bases, and 17 bases separated the two germline ends.

There are a few counts of this clone. This sequence joins TRBV27 and TRBJ1-5; D is possibly TRBD1 (6 bases). Trimming removed 4 bases at V and 0 bases at J, with 19 bases between. The CDR3 has 18 residues. Germline CDR1 reads MNHEY; CDR2 reads SMNVEV (reference sequence). The CDR3 spells CASSSRPYRDYSNQPQHF. Written as DNA, the CDR3 is TGTGCCAGCAGTTCACGTCCCTACAGGGACTATAGCAATCAGCCCCAGCATTTT.

This chain uses TRBV15 with TRBJ1-2, with D unresolved. V gave up 0 bases and J gave up 7 bases, with 12 bases separating them. Germline-derived CDR1 and CDR2 are LNHNV and YYDKDF (reference sequence). The CDR3 sequence is 14 residues long. CDR3 sequence: CATSRDGEYSGYTF. CDR3 bases: TGTGCCACCAGCAGAGATGGGGAATACTCTGGCTACACCTTC.